Detailed here is one T cell receptor (beta chain). This sample stems from a study of blood T cell repertoires in COVID-19. Libraries were prepared by immunoSEQ multiplex PCR; TCRdb keeps only in-frame clonotypes and omits some of them. This sample yields 110,000 or so clones, of which about 90% are seen a single time; over 4% belongs to the top ten. The receptor comes from a woman in her 50s with acute or convalescent COVID-19. The sample comprised peripheral blood.

CDR3 bases: TGTGCCAGCTCACCCCGGTGGCGGGAGACCTACGAGCAGTACTTC. It specifies CASSPRWRETYEQYF. The chain employs TRBV18 and TRBJ2-7; 7 bases agree with TRBD2. Germline CDR1 reads KGHSH; CDR2 reads LQKENI. Trimming at V came to 3 bases and at J to 2 bases, leaving 7 bases not matched to a gene. The CDR3 is 15 residues long.